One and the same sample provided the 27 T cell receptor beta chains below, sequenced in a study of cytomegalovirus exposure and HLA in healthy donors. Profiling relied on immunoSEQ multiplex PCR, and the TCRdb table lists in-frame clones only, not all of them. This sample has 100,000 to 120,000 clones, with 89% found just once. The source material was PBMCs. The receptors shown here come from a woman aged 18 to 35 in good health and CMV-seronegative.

CDR3 DNA: TGTGCCAGCAGCTCATCGGGACAGGGCCACCAAGAGACCCAGTACTTC. It encodes CASSSSGQGHQETQYF. V usage is TRBV7-3 and J usage is TRBJ2-5; the match to TRBD1 covers 9 bases. V was clipped by 4 bases and J by 0 bases; unmatched bases: 6. From germline, CDR1 is SGHTA and CDR2 FQGTGA. The CDR3 has 16 amino acids.

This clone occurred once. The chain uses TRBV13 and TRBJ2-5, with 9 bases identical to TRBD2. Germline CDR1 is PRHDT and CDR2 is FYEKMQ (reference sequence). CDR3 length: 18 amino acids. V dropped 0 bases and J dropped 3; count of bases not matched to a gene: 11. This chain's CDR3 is CASSLGLAGAVWEETQYF. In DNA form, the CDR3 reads TGTGCCAGCAGCTTAGGACTAGCGGGCGCAGTCTGGGAAGAGACCCAGTACTTC.

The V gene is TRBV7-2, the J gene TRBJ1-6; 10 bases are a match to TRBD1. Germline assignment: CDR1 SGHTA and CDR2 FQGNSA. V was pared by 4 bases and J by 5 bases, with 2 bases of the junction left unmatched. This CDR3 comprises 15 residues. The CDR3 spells CASSSDRGNNSPLHF. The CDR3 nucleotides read TGTGCCAGCAGCTCGGACAGGGGGAATAATTCACCCCTCCACTTT.

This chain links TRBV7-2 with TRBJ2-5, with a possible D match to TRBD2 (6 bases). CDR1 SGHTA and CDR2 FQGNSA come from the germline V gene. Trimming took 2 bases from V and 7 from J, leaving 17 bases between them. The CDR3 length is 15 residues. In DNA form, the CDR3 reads TGTGCCAGCAGCTTATCGGGGGACCCGGGTGGGACCCAGTACTTC. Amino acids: CASSLSGDPGGTQYF.

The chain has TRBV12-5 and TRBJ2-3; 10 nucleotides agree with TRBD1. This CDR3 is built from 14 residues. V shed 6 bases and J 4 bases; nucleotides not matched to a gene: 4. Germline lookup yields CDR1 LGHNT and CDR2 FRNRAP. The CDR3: CASGKGQGPDTQYF. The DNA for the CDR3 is TGTGCTAGTGGCAAGGGACAGGGGCCAGATACGCAGTATTTT.

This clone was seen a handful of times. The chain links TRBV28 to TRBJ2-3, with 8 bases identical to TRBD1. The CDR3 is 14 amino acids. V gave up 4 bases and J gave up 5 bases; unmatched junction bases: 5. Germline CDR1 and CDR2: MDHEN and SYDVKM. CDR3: CASSSGQGIDTQYF. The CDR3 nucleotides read TGTGCCAGCAGTTCCGGACAGGGAATAGATACGCAGTATTTT. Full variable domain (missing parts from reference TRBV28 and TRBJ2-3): DVKVTQSSRYLVKRTGEKVFLECVQDMDHENMFWYRQDPGLGLRLIYFSYDVKMKEKGDIPEGYSVSREKKERFSLILESASTNQTSMYLCASSSGQGIDTQYFGPGTRLTVL.

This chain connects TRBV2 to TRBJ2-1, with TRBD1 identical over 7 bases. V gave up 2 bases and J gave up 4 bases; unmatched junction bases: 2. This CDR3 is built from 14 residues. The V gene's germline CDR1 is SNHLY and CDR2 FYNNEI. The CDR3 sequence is CASSELGQYNEQFF. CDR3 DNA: TGTGCCAGCAGTGAATTGGGACAGTACAATGAGCAGTTCTTC.

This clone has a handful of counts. The CDR3 loop reads CASSVGLASPGEQYF. As DNA, the CDR3 is TGTGCCAGCAGCGTAGGACTAGCAAGCCCCGGTGAGCAGTACTTC. V usage is TRBV9 and J usage is TRBJ2-7, with TRBD2 matching 7 bases. This CDR3 spans 15 amino acids. CDR1 is SGDLS, CDR2 YYNGEE, per germline. J was trimmed by 7 bases and V by 0 bases; bases with no gene match: 10.

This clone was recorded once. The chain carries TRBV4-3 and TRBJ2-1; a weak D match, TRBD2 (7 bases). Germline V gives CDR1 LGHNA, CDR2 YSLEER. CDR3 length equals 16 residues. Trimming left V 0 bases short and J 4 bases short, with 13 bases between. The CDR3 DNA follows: TGCGCCAGCAGCCAAGAGAGGGGGGGCTCTTACAATGAGCAGTTCTTC. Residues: CASSQERGGSYNEQFF.

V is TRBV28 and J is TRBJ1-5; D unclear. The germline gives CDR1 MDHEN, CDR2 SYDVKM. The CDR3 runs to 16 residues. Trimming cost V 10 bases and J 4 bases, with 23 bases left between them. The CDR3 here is CAIKPRGTRRNQPQHF. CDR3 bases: TGTGCCATCAAGCCCCGCGGAACGAGACGGAATCAGCCCCAGCATTTT.

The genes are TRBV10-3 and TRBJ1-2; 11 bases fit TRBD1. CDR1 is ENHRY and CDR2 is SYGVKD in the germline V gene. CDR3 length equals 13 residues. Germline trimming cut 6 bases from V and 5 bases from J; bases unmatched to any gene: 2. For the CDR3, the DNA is TGTGCCATCAGGGGACAGGGGGAATATGGCTACACCTTC. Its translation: CAIRGQGEYGYTF.

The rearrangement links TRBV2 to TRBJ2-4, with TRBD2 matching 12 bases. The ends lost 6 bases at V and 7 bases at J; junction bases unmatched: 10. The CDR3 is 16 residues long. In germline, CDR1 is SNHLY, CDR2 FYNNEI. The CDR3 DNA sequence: TGTGCCAGCAGCCTAGCGGGGGGGCTTAGCGGGAACATTCAGTACTTC. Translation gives CASSLAGGLSGNIQYF.

This CDR3 reads CASSSVAGRGETQYF. CDR3 nucleotide sequence: TGTGCCAGCAGCTCGGTAGCGGGGAGGGGAGAGACCCAGTACTTC. The chain has TRBV5-6 and TRBJ2-5; 8 bases agree with TRBD2. The junction had 8 bases not matched to a gene; V was cut back by 3 bases and J by 4 bases. CDR3 length: 15 amino acids. Germline-derived CDR1 and CDR2 are SGHDT and YYEEEE.

The CDR3 sequence is CASSFAGELFF. CDR3 DNA: TGCGCCAGCAGCTTCGCCGGGGAGCTGTTTTTT. V and J are TRBV5-1 and TRBJ2-2, with D unresolved. The germline CDR1 and CDR2 sequences are SGHRS and YFSETQ. This CDR3 is 11 amino acids long. V dropped 2 bases and J dropped 6 bases, with 2 bases sitting between them.

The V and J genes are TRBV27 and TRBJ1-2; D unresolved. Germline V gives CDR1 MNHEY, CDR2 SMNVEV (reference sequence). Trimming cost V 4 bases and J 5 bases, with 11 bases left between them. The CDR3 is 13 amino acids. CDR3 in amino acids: CASSSPSGYGYTF. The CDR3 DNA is TGTGCCAGCAGTTCGCCAAGCGGATATGGCTACACCTTC.

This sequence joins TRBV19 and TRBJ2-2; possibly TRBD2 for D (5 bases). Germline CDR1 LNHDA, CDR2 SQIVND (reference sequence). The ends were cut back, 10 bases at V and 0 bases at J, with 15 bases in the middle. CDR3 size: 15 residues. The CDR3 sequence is CATADRGPNTGELFF. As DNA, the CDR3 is TGTGCCACCGCGGATAGAGGGCCGAACACCGGGGAGCTGTTTTTT.

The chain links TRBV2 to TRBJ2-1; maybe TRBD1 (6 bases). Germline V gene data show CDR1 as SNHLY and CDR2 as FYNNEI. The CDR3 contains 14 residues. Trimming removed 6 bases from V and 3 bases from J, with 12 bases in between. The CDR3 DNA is TGTGCCAGCAGGGACAGAAAACTCTACAATGAGCAGTTCTTC. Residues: CASRDRKLYNEQFF. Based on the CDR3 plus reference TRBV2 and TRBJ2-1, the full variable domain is EPEVTQTPSHQVTQMGQEVILRCVPISNHLYFYWYRQILGQKVEFLVSFYNNEISEKSEIFDDQFSVERPDGSNFTLKIRSTKLEDSAMYFCASRDRKLYNEQFFGPGTRLTVL.

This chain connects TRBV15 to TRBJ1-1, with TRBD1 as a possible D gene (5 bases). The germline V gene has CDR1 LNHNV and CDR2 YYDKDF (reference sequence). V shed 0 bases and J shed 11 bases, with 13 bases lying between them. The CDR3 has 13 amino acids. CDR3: CATSRDLGGTAFF. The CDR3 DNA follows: TGTGCCACCAGCAGAGACCTCGGGGGGACTGCTTTCTTT.

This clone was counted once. The CDR3 reads CSAVRGTGELFF. DNA of the CDR3: TGCAGCGCCGTCAGGGGCACCGGGGAGCTGTTTTTT. The chain uses TRBV29-1 and TRBJ2-2, with D possibly being TRBD1 (6 bases). Germline CDR1 is SQVTM and CDR2 is ANQGSEA. This CDR3 contains 12 residues. V shed 7 bases and J shed 4 bases, with 10 bases lying between them.

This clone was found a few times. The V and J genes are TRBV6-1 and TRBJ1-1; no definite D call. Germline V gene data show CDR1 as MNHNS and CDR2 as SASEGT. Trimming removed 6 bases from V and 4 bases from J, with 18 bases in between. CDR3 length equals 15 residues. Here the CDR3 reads CASSVSRVLGTEAFF. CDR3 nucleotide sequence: TGTGCCAGCAGCGTCTCTCGGGTCTTGGGCACTGAAGCTTTCTTT.

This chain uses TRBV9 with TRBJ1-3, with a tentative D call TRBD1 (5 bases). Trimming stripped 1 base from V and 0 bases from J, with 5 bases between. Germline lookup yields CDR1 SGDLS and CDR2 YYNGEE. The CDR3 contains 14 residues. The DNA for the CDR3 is TGTGCCAGCAGCGTAAGGGGCTCTGGAAACACCATATATTTT. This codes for CASSVRGSGNTIYF.

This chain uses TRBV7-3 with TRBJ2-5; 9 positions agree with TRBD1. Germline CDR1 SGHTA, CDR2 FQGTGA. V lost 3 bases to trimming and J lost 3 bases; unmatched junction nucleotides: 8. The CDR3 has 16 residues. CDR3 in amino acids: CASSFRTGASEETQYF. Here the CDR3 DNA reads TGTGCCAGCAGCTTTCGGACAGGGGCATCGGAAGAGACCCAGTACTTC.

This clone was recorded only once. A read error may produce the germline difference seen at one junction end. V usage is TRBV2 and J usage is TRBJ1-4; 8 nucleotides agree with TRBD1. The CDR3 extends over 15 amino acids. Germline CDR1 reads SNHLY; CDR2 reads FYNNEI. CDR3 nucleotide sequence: TGTGCCAGCAGCGAAGAAGGACAGGGTAATGAAAAACTGTTTTTT. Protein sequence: CASSEEGQGNEKLFF.

The CDR3 protein is CASSYGTADSQPQHF. The CDR3 region has the DNA TGCGCCAGCAGCTACGGGACAGCGGATAGTCAGCCCCAGCATTTT. V gene TRBV5-1 combines with J gene TRBJ1-5, with TRBD1 identical over 7 bases. This CDR3 has 15 amino acids. Per the germline V gene, CDR1 is SGHRS and CDR2 is YFSETQ. The V gene end was trimmed by 3 bases and the J gene end by 6 bases; junction bases not matched to a gene: 9.

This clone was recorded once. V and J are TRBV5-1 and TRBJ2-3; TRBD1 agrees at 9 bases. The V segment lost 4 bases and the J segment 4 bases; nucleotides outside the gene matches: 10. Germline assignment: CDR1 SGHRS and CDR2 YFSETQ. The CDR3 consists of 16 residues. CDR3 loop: CASSTFAGQGPDTQYF. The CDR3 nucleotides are TGCGCCAGCAGCACTTTTGCGGGACAGGGACCAGATACGCAGTATTTT.

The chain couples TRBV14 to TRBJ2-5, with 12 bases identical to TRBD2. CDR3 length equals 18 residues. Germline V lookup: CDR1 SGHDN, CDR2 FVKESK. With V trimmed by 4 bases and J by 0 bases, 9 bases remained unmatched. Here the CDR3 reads CASSLETSGGKYQETQYF. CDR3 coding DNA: TGTGCCAGCAGCCTCGAAACTAGCGGGGGGAAGTACCAAGAGACCCAGTACTTC. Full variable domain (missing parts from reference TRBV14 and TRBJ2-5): EAGVTQFPSHSVIEKGQTVTLRCDPISGHDNLYWYRRVMGKEIKFLLHFVKESKQDESGMPNNRFLAERTGGTYSTLKVQPAELEDSGVYFCASSLETSGGKYQETQYFGPGTRLLVL.

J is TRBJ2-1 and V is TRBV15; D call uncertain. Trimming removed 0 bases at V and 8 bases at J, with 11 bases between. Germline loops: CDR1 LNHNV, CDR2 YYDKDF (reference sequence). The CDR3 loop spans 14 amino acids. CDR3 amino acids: CATSRDGLYYEQFF. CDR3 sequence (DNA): TGTGCCACCAGCAGAGATGGGCTATATTATGAGCAGTTCTTC.